This passage covers 8 T cell receptor beta chains from one sample sequenced in a study of OX40 agonist ivuxolimab in advanced cancers. Profiled with immunoSEQ multiplex PCR; TCRdb holds only in-frame clones, not every one. The table includes 30,000 or so clones, 65% to 80% detected once. Source: CD4+ or CD8+ T cells sorted from blood, taken in a trial of the OX40 agonist ivuxolimab. These receptors came from an adult with an advanced solid tumor such as melanoma, head and neck, liver or kidney cancer.

The V gene is TRBV11-2, the J gene TRBJ2-2; the D gene is possibly TRBD1 (5 bases). The CDR3 runs to 14 residues. Germline-derived CDR1 and CDR2 are SGHAT and FQNNGV. Deletions cut 3 bases from V and 4 bases from J, with 9 bases between. This CDR3 reads CASSFLGATGELFF. The CDR3 DNA follows: TGTGCCAGCAGCTTCTTAGGGGCCACCGGGGAGCTGTTTTTT.

This clone was observed a few times. The chain carries TRBV5-1 and TRBJ1-6, with TRBD1 as a possible D gene (6 bases). The CDR3 length is 16 residues. With 0 bases removed from V and 9 bases from J, the gap between germline ends came to 16 bases. Germline V gives CDR1 SGHRS, CDR2 YFSETQ. CDR3 nucleotide sequence: TGCGCCAGCAGCTTGGAGGGCGGGGGCGCATCTTCACCCCTCCACTTT. It codes for CASSLEGGGASSPLHF. Complete variable domain (other parts from reference TRBV5-1 and TRBJ1-6): KAGVTQTPRYLIKTRGQQVTLSCSPISGHRSVSWYQQTPGQGLQFLFEYFSETQRNKGNFPGRFSGRQFSNSRSEMNVSTLELGDSALYLCASSLEGGGASSPLHFGNGTRLTVT.

This clone was detected a few times. The chain combines TRBV30 with TRBJ1-4, with D possibly being TRBD1 (6 bases). This CDR3 contains 15 residues. V was shortened by 2 bases and J by 2 bases, with 12 bases between the two germline ends. Germline lookup yields CDR1 GTSNPN and CDR2 SVGIG (reference sequence). In DNA form, the CDR3 reads TGTGCCTGGAGTCAGCAGGGGCAGACTAATGAAAAACTGTTTTTT. Translated, it gives CAWSQQGQTNEKLFF.

The V call is TRBV2, the J call TRBJ2-2, with D uncertain. Germline V lookup: CDR1 SNHLY, CDR2 FYNNEI. The V and J ends lost 7 bases and 4 bases respectively, with 10 bases between them. The CDR3 runs to 13 residues. The CDR3 DNA sequence: TGTGCCAGCAAGGATCGGCCCACCGGGGAGCTGTTTTTT. Encoded protein: CASKDRPTGELFF.

This sequence joins TRBV7-2 and TRBJ1-6; D not resolved. This CDR3 has 13 residues. The V gene lost 5 bases and the J gene lost 11 bases, with 13 bases spanning the gap. CDR1 is SGHTA, CDR2 FQGNSA, per germline. As DNA, the CDR3 is TGTGCCAGCAGCCAGAAAGAGCCCGCACCCCTCCACTTT. Translation: CASSQKEPAPLHF. Drawing the rest from reference TRBV7-2 and TRBJ1-6, the complete variable domain is GAGVSQSPSNKVTEKGKDVELRCDPISGHTALYWYRQSLGQGLEFLIYFQGNSAPDKSGLPSDRFSAERTGGSVSTLTIQRTQQEDSAVYLCASSQKEPAPLHFGNGTRLTVT.

V is TRBV6-5 and J is TRBJ1-1; 7 bases align to TRBD1. The CDR3 length is 11 residues. The germline CDR1 and CDR2 sequences are MNHEY and SVGAGI. The J segment lost 8 bases and the V segment lost 6 bases, leaving 3 bases of the junction unmatched. The DNA of the CDR3 is TGTGCCAGCAGACGGGACAGCGAAGCTTTCTTT. This gives the protein CASRRDSEAFF.

The genes are TRBV6-1 and TRBJ1-4, with D unresolved. The CDR3 sequence is 14 residues long. V was pared by 7 bases and J by 0 bases, with 9 bases between. The germline CDR1 and CDR2 sequences are MNHNS and SASEGT. CDR3 sequence: CASTRTATNEKLFF. The CDR3 coding sequence is TGTGCCAGCACCCGGACTGCAACTAATGAAAAACTGTTTTTT.

The chain links TRBV10-3 to TRBJ2-3, with 13 bases identical to TRBD2. Germline V gene sequence: CDR1 ENHRY, CDR2 SYGVKD. This CDR3 has 16 residues. The junction had 0 bases not matched to a gene; V was cut back by 2 bases and J by 1 base. The CDR3 is CAISEGLAGGTDTQYF. The CDR3 DNA follows: TGTGCCATCAGTGAGGGACTAGCGGGGGGCACAGATACGCAGTATTTT.